Below, 22 T cell receptor beta chains from the same sample are listed, as sequenced in a study of cytomegalovirus exposure and HLA in healthy donors. Amplification used 60 Vbeta primers and 13 Jbeta primers. Here immunoSEQ multiplex PCR was the method, and the copy in TCRdb shows in-frame clones only, minus some. Its clone listing holds about 41,000 clones. Sequenced input: PBMCs. These receptors all come from a man younger than 45 in good health and CMV-seronegative.

The chain joins TRBV6-1 to TRBJ1-1; 7 bases map to TRBD1. The CDR3 contains 10 residues. J was trimmed by 11 bases and V by 6 bases; bases with no gene match: 3. Per the germline V gene, CDR1 is MNHNS and CDR2 is SASEGT. CDR3 sequence reads: CASRRGHAFF. Here the CDR3 DNA reads TGTGCCAGCAGAAGGGGGCACGCTTTCTTT.

This chain connects TRBV5-6 to TRBJ2-7; no clear D gene. V lost 6 bases and J lost 4, with 17 bases in between. In germline, CDR1 is SGHDT, CDR2 YYEEEE. The CDR3 spans 14 residues. In DNA form, the CDR3 reads TGTGCCAGCATCCTTTCGGGTACGGATTACGAGCAGTACTTC. Its translation: CASILSGTDYEQYF.

The chain is built from TRBV28 and TRBJ2-7; 11 bases fit TRBD2. With V trimmed by 8 bases and J by 4 bases, 7 bases remained unmatched. The CDR3 contains 14 residues. Germline CDR1 is MDHEN and CDR2 is SYDVKM. Written as DNA, the CDR3 is TGTGCCAGCCGTAGCGGGGGGGAGGGGTACGAGCAGTACTTC. Its translation is CASRSGGEGYEQYF.

This chain uses TRBV5-1 with TRBJ1-1; D possibly corresponds to TRBD1 (6 bases). Germline lookup yields CDR1 SGHRS and CDR2 YFSETQ. CDR3 length: 13 residues. Trimming took off 4 bases at V and 3 bases at J, with 10 bases between the two ends. CDR3 in DNA: TGCGCCAGCAGCGGATACAGGGACACTGAAGCTTTCTTT. Translating it yields CASSGYRDTEAFF. Full variable domain (missing parts from reference TRBV5-1 and TRBJ1-1): KAGVTQTPRYLIKTRGQQVTLSCSPISGHRSVSWYQQTPGQGLQFLFEYFSETQRNKGNFPGRFSGRQFSNSRSEMNVSTLELGDSALYLCASSGYRDTEAFFGQGTRLTVV.

This chain links TRBV5-1 with TRBJ2-5; 9 bases map to TRBD1. The CDR3 consists of 16 residues. Trimming took 0 bases from V and 2 from J; bases not matched to a gene: 5. CDR1 is SGHRS and CDR2 is YFSETQ in the germline V gene. The CDR3 bases are TGCGCCAGCAGCTTGGTCGGGACAGGGAATCAAGAGACCCAGTACTTC. It translates to CASSLVGTGNQETQYF.

CDR3 nucleotide sequence: TGTGCCAGCAGCTTTCATTACGAGCAGTACTTC. Amino acids: CASSFHYEQYF. The chain has TRBV7-2 and TRBJ2-7; D not resolved. CDR3 length equals 11 residues. The V end lost 3 bases, the J end lost 4 bases, and 4 bases lay between the germline ends. CDR1 is SGHTA and CDR2 is FQGNSA in the germline V gene.

The DNA of the CDR3 is TGTGCCAGCACCTACGGGGGGGTGAGCTCCTACAATGAGCAGTTCTTC. Its translation is CASTYGGVSSYNEQFF. The chain links TRBV6-6 to TRBJ2-1, with 8 positions matching TRBD2. J gave up 0 bases and V 7 bases, and 8 bases lay outside the gene matches. Germline V gene lookup returns CDR1 MNHNY and CDR2 SVGAGI (reference sequence). CDR3 length equals 16 residues.

The V gene is TRBV6-1, the J gene TRBJ1-2, with 11 bases that match TRBD1. This CDR3 spans 13 amino acids. Germline V CDR1 and CDR2: MNHNS, SASEGT. V lost 8 bases and J lost 6; bases outside the gene matches: 5. CDR3 amino acids: CASRGQGGNGYTF. For the CDR3, the DNA is TGTGCCAGCCGGGGACAGGGGGGGAATGGCTACACCTTC.

A remark on this clone: A read error may produce the germline difference seen at one junction end. V usage is TRBV14 and J usage is TRBJ2-2; TRBD2 agrees at 8 bases. Germline lookup yields CDR1 SGHDN and CDR2 FVKESK. The CDR3 runs 18 residues. CDR3 in amino acids: CVSSRILPGLEPEGELFF. For the CDR3, the DNA is TGTGTCAGCAGCCGAATCTTACCGGGACTAGAACCTGAAGGGGAGCTGTTTTTT.

This chain connects TRBV5-1 to TRBJ2-3; 10 bases line up with TRBD2. The CDR3 sequence is 18 residues long. Germline V gives CDR1 SGHRS, CDR2 YFSETQ. V shed 4 bases and J 0 bases; nucleotides not matched to a gene: 11. As DNA, the CDR3 is TGCGCCAGCAGCGCGGGGATAGCGGGGGGCGGGAGCACAGATACGCAGTATTTT. Protein sequence: CASSAGIAGGGSTDTQYF.

The V and J genes are TRBV19 and TRBJ2-2; tentative D call: TRBD2 (5 bases). V dropped 6 bases and J dropped 4 bases, with 18 bases sitting between them. Germline CDR1 reads LNHDA; CDR2 reads SQIVND (reference sequence). The CDR3 has 16 amino acids. CDR3 protein: CASSTPQGRGTGELFF. The CDR3 bases are TGTGCCAGTAGCACCCCTCAAGGACGGGGCACCGGGGAGCTGTTTTTT.

V is TRBV9 and J is TRBJ1-1; D remains ambiguous. In germline, CDR1 is SGDLS, CDR2 YYNGEE. V lost 2 bases and J 1 base, leaving 9 bases between the germline ends. This CDR3 is 14 amino acids long. Here the CDR3 DNA reads TGTGCCAGCAGCGTTGGAGTCGGGAACACTGAAGCTTTCTTT. Encoded protein: CASSVGVGNTEAFF.

This rearrangement joins TRBV10-1 to TRBJ2-1; 15 bases are shared with TRBD2. Per germline, CDR1 WNHNN and CDR2 SYGVQD (reference sequence). The V and J ends lost 4 bases and 12 bases, in that order; junction bases with no gene match: 10. This CDR3 has 16 amino acids. The CDR3 DNA sequence: TGCGCCAGCAGTGGGGGACTAGCGGGAGGCCAGAGGGGGCAGTTCTTC. It codes for CASSGGLAGGQRGQFF.

This chain links TRBV9 with TRBJ1-5; D unresolved. Deletions cut 4 bases from V and 0 bases from J, with 5 bases between. This CDR3 is built from 13 residues. The V gene's germline CDR1 is SGDLS and CDR2 YYNGEE. The CDR3: CASSSGSNQPQHF. CDR3 DNA sequence: TGTGCCAGCAGCTCAGGTAGCAATCAGCCCCAGCATTTT.

The chain joins TRBV7-2 to TRBJ1-1; weak D call: TRBD1 (5 bases). The germline gives CDR1 SGHTA, CDR2 FQGNSA. The CDR3 has 12 residues. V lost 2 bases and J 10 bases, leaving 11 bases between the germline ends. CDR3 protein: CASSLRTGPAFF. The CDR3 coding sequence is TGTGCCAGCAGCTTAAGAACAGGACCAGCTTTCTTT.

The rearrangement links TRBV28 to TRBJ2-7; D is possibly TRBD2 (5 bases). Deletions cut 7 bases from V and 6 bases from J, with 10 bases between. Germline-derived CDR1 and CDR2 are MDHEN and SYDVKM. The CDR3 runs 11 residues. CDR3 region: CASTGVSEQYF. CDR3 DNA: TGTGCCAGCACCGGGGTAAGCGAGCAGTACTTC.

The rearrangement joins TRBV6-1 to TRBJ1-3, with a tentative D call TRBD1 (6 bases). Germline values: CDR1 MNHNS, CDR2 SASEGT. This CDR3 spans 13 amino acids. V lost 1 base to trimming and J lost 11 bases, with 12 bases between them. CDR3 amino acids: CASSEVPGVSIYF. The CDR3 bases are TGTGCCAGCAGTGAAGTGCCAGGGGTCTCCATATATTTT.

CDR3 amino acids: CASSFTTYRGQDEQYF. In nucleotides, the CDR3 is TGTGCCAGCAGTTTTACTACCTACCGGGGACAGGACGAGCAGTACTTC. V is TRBV27 and J is TRBJ2-7, with 8 bases that match TRBD1. The CDR3 is made up of 16 amino acids. Germline values: CDR1 MNHEY, CDR2 SMNVEV (reference sequence). V lost 3 bases, J lost 5 bases, and 12 bases stayed unmatched.

The CDR3 DNA reads TGTGCCATCAGACAGGGGGCCGAAATGTCACCCCTCCACTTT. Translating it yields CAIRQGAEMSPLHF. The chain carries TRBV10-3 and TRBJ1-6, with 9 bases that match TRBD1. The CDR3 spans 14 residues. Germline V gives CDR1 ENHRY, CDR2 SYGVKD. J was trimmed by 10 bases and V by 6 bases; bases with no gene match: 7.

This chain joins TRBV29-1 and TRBJ1-2; a possible D gene is TRBD1 (6 bases). Looked up from germline, CDR1 is SQVTM and CDR2 is ANQGSEA. Trimming removed 4 bases from V and 7 bases from J, with 25 bases in between. The CDR3 has 16 amino acids. The CDR3 loop is CSVGRVGQGKTGGYTF. The DNA of the CDR3 is TGCAGCGTTGGTCGGGTGGGTCAGGGGAAGACCGGTGGCTACACCTTC.

V is TRBV14 and J is TRBJ1-4; perhaps TRBD1 as D (5 bases). CDR3 length: 15 amino acids. Trimming cost V 1 base and J 8 bases, with 14 bases left between them. Germline values: CDR1 SGHDN, CDR2 FVKESK. The CDR3 nucleotides are TGTGCCAGCAGCCAAGGAGCCGGGACTGACGAAAAACTGTTTTTT. It yields the protein CASSQGAGTDEKLFF.

In the case of this clone: Within the sample, other DNA sequences also encode this same CDR3. The rearrangement uses TRBV9 and TRBJ1-6, with TRBD1 identical over 10 bases. Germline V gene data show CDR1 as SGDLS and CDR2 as YYNGEE. V lost 0 bases and J lost 7; bases outside the gene matches: 4. The CDR3 runs to 16 residues. The CDR3 DNA follows: TGTGCCAGCAGCGTAGGGGACAGGGGTTTAAATTCACCCCTCCACTTT. This codes for CASSVGDRGLNSPLHF.